This TCR beta chain was sequenced during a study of graft-versus-host responses after intestinal transplantation. Whole-study context: Uniformly, recipients were administered anti-thymocyte globulin induction with subsequent tacrolimus and steroids for roughly three years.

Sequenced by immunoSEQ multiplex PCR; TCRdb stores in-frame clones only, minus some. This table has under 55,000 clones, 91% appearing once. The TCR was taken from a human patient who received an intestinal transplant, so some T cells may come from the graft donor. Sequenced here: PBMCs, sampled 524 days after transplant.

CDR3 in amino acids: CASSYSSGSGYNEQFF. DNA for the CDR3: TGTGCCAGCAGTTACTCAAGCGGGAGCGGATACAATGAGCAGTTCTTC. This sequence joins TRBV6-5 and TRBJ2-1; TRBD2 agrees at 8 bases. The CDR3 is made up of 16 amino acids. Losses at the gene ends were 0 bases for V and 4 bases for J; bases not matched to a gene: 5. CDR1 MNHEY and CDR2 SVGAGI come from the germline V gene.